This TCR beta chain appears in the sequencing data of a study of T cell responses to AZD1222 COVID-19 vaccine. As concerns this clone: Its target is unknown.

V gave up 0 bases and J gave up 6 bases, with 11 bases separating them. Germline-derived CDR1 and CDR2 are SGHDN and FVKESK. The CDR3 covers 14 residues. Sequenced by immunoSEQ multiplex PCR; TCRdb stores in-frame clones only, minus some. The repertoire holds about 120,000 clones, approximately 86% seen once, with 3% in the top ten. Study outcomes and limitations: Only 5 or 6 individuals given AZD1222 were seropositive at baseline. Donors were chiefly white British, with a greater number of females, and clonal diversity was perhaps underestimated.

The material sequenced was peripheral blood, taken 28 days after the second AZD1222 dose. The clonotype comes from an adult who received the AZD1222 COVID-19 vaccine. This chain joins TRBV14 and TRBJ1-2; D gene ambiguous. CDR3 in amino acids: CASSQEEGFHGYTF. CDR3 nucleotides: TGTGCCAGCAGCCAAGAGGAGGGCTTCCATGGCTACACCTTC.